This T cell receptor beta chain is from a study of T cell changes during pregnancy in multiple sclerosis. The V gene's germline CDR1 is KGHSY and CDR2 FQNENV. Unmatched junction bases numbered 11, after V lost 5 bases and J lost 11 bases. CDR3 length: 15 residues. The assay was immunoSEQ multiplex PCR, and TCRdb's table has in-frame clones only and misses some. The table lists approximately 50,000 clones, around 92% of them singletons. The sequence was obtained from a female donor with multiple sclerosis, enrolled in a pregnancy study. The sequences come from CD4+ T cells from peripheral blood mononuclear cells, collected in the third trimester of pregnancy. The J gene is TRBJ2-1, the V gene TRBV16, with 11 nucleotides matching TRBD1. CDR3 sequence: CASSTEGTGGFKQFF. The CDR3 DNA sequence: TGTGCCAGCAGCACGGAGGGGACAGGGGGATTCAAGCAGTTCTTC. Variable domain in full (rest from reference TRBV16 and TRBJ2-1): GEEVAQTPKHLVRGEGQKAKLYCAPIKGHSYVFWYQQVLKNEFKFLISFQNENVFDETGMPKERFSAKCLPNSPCSLEIQATKLEDSAVYFCASSTEGTGGFKQFFGPGTRLTVL.